This T cell receptor (beta chain) was profiled in a study of tumour-infiltrating T cells in Burkitt lymphoma. Study overall: Survival, overall and progression-free, tracked with productive clonality.

This clone was recorded once. Libraries were prepared by immunoSEQ multiplex PCR; TCRdb keeps only in-frame clonotypes and omits some of them. The sample includes more than 12,000 clones, roughly 73% of them seen just once. Germline CDR1 reads PRHDT; CDR2 reads FYEKMQ (reference sequence). V dropped 0 bases and J dropped 1 base, with 4 bases sitting between them. The CDR3 extends over 13 amino acids. This clonotype was sampled from a human donor with diffuse large B-cell lymphoma. The chain combines TRBV13 with TRBJ2-7; D remains ambiguous. Sequencing used tumor tissue. The CDR3 DNA reads as TGTGCCAGCAGCTTAGGCGGTTCCTACGAGCAGTACTTC. Amino acid sequence: CASSLGGSYEQYF.